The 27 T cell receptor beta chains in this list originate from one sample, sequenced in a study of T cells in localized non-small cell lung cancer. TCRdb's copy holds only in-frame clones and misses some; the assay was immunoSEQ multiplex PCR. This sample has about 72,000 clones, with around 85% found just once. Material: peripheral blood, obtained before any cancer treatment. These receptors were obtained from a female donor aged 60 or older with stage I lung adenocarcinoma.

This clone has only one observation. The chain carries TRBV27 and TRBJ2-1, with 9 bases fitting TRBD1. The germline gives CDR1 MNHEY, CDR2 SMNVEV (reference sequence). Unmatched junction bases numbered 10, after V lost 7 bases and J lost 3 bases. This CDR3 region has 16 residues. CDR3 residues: CASIHSGTGNYNEQFF. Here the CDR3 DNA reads TGTGCCAGCATCCACTCCGGGACAGGGAACTACAATGAGCAGTTCTTC.

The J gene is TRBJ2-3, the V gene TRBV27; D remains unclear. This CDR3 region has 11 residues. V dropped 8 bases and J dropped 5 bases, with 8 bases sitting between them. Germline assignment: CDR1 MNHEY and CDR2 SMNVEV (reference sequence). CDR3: CASGFGDTQYF. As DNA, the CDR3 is TGTGCCAGCGGATTTGGAGATACGCAGTATTTT.

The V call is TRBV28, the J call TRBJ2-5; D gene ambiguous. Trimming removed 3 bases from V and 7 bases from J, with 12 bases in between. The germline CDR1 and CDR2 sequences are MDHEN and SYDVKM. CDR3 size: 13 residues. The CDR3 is CASSFPETGTQYF. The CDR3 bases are TGTGCCAGCAGTTTTCCCGAAACCGGGACCCAGTACTTC.

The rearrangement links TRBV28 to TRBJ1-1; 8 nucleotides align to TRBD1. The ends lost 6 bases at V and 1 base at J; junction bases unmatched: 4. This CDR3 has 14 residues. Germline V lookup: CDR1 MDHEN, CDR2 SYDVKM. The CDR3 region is CASRSGTGNTEAFF. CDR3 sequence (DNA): TGTGCCAGCAGATCCGGGACAGGGAACACTGAAGCTTTCTTT.

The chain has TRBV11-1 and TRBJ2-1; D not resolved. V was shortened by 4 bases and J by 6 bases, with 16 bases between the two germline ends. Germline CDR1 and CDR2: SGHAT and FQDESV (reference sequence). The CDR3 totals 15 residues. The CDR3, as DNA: TGTGCCAGCAGCTCAGGTGGCACCCCGGCCAATGAGCAGTTCTTC. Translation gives CASSSGGTPANEQFF.

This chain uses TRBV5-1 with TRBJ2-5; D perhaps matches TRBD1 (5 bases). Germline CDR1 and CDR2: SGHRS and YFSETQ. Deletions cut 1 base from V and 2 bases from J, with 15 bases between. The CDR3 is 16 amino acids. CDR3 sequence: CASSLPVQALQETQYF. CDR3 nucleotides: TGCGCCAGCAGCTTGCCGGTACAGGCATTACAAGAGACCCAGTACTTC.

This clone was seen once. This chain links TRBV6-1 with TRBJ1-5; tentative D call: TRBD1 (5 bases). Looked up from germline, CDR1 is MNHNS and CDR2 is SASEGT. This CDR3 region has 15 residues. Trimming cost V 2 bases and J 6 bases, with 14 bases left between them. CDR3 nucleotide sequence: TGTGCCAGCAGTGAACTGACCAGGGTTCGTCAGCCCCAGCATTTT. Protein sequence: CASSELTRVRQPQHF.

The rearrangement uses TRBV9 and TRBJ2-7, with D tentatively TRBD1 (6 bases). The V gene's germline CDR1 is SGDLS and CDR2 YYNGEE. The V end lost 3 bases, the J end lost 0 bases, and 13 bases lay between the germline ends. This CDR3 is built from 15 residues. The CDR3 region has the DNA TGTGCCAGCAGCGCCCGGGACACTAGCTCCTACGAGCAGTACTTC. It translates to CASSARDTSSYEQYF.

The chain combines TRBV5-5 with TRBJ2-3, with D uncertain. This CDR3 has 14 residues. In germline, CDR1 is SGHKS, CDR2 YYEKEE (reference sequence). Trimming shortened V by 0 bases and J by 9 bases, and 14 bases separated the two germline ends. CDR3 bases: TGTGCCAGCAGCTTGGCGGCAGTAGAATGGACGCAGTATTTT. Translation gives CASSLAAVEWTQYF. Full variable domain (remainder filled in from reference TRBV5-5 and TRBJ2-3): DAGVTQSPTHLIKTRGQQVTLRCSPISGHKSVSWYQQVLGQGPQFIFQYYEKEERGRGNFPDRFSARQFPNYSSELNVNALLLGDSALYLCASSLAAVEWTQYFGPGTRLTVL.

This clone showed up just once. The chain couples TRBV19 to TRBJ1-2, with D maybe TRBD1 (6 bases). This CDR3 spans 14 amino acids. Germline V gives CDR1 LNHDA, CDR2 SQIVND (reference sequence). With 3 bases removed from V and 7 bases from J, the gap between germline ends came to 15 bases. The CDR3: CASSMRQGTTGYTF. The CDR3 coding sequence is TGTGCCAGTAGTATGAGGCAGGGGACGACTGGCTACACCTTC. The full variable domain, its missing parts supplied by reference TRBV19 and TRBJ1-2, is DGGITQSPKYLFRKEGQNVTLSCEQNLNHDAMYWYRQDPGQGLRLIYYSQIVNDFQKGDIAEGYSVSREKKESFPLTVTSAQKNPTAFYLCASSMRQGTTGYTFGSGTRLTVV.

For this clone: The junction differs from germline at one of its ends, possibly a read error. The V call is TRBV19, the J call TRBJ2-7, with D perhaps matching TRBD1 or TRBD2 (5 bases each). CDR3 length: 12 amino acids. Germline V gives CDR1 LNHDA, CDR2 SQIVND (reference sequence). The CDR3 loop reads CASSLSRDGGNF. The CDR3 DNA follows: TGTGCCAGTAGTCTTAGCCGGGACGGCGGCAACTTC.

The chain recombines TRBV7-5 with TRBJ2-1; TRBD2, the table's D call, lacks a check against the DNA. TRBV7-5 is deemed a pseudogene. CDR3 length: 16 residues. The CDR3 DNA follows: TGTGTCAGAAGCATCCTAGGCCAACCGATGGCCTCCGAGCAGTTCTTC. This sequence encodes CVRSILGQPMASEQFF.

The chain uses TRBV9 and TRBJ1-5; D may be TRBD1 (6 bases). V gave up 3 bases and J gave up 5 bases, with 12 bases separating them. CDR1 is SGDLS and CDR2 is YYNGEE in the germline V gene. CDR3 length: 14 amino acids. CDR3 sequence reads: CASSGRDTHQPQHF. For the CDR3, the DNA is TGTGCCAGCAGCGGCCGGGACACCCATCAGCCCCAGCATTTT.

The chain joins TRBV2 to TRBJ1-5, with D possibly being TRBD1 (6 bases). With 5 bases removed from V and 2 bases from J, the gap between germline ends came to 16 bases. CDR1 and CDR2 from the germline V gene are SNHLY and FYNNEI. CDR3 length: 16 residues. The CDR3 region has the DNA TGTGCCAGCAGTATGGCAGGGGATATCGGCAATCAGCCCCAGCATTTT. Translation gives CASSMAGDIGNQPQHF.

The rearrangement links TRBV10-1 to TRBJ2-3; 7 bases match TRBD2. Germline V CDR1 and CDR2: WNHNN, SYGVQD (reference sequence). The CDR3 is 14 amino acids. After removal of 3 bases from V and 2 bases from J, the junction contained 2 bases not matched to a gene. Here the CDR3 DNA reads TGCGCCAGCAGTGATCTAGCGGCCACAGATACGCAGTATTTT. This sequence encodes CASSDLAATDTQYF.

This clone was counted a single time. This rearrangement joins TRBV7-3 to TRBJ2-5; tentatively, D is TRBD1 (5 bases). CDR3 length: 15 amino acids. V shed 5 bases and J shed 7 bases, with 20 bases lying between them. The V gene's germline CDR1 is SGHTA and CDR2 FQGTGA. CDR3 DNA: TGTGCCAGCAGCCCGGACAACTACCCCTCCGGGACCCAGTACTTC. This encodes CASSPDNYPSGTQYF.

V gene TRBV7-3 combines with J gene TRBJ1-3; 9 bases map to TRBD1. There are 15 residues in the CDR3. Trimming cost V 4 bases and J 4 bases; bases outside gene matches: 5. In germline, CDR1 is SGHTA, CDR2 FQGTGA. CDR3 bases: TGTGCCAGCAGCTCACCGGGACAGGGAGGAAACACCATATATTTT. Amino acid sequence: CASSSPGQGGNTIYF.

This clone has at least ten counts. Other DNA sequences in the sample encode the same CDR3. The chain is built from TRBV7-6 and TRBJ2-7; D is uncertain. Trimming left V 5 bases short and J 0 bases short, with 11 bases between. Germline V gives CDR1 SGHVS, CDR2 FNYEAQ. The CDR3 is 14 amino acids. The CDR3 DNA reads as TGTGCCAGCAGCCTAGGGCAGCGCTCCTACGAGCAGTACTTC. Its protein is CASSLGQRSYEQYF.

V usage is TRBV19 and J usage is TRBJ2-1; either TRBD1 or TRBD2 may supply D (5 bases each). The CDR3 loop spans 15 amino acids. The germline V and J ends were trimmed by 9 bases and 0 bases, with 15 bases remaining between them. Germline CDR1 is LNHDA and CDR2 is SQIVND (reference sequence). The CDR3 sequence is CASRRGGNSYNEQFF. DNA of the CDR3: TGTGCCAGCAGACGTGGGGGAAACTCCTACAATGAGCAGTTCTTC.

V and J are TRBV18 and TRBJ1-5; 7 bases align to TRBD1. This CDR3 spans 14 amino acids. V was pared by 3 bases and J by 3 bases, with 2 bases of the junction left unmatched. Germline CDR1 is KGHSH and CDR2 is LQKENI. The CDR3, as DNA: TGTGCCAGCTCACCCACAGGGGCCAATCAGCCCCAGCATTTT. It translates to CASSPTGANQPQHF.

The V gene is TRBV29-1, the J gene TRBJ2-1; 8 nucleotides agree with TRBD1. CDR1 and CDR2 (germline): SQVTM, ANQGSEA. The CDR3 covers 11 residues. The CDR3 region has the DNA TGCACCTCGACCAGGGGGCCTGAGCAGTTCTTC. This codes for CTSTRGPEQFF.

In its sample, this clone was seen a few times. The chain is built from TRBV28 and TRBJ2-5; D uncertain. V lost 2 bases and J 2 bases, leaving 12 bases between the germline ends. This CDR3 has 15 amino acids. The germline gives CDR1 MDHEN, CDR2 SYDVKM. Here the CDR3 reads CASSLQSWSQETQYF. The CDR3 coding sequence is TGTGCCAGCAGTTTACAGTCGTGGTCGCAAGAGACCCAGTACTTC.

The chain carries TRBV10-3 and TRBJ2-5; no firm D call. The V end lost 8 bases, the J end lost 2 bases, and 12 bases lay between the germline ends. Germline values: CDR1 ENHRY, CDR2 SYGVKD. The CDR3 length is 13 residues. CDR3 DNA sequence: TGTGCCATCTCCAGGAGCCCTCAAGAGACCCAGTACTTC. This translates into CAISRSPQETQYF.

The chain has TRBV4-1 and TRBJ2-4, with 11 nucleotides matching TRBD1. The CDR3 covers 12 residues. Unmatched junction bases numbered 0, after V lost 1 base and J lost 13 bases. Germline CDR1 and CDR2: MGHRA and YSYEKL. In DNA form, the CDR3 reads TGCGCCAGCAGCCAAGGGACAGGGGGCCAGTACTTC. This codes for CASSQGTGGQYF.

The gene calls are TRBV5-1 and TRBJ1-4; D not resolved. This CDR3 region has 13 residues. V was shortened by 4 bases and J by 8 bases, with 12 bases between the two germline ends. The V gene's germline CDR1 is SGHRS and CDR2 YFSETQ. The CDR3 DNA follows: TGCGCCAGCAGCCTGGCGGGTGGGGAAAAACTGTTTTTT. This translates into CASSLAGGEKLFF. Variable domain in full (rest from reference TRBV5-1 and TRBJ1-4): KAGVTQTPRYLIKTRGQQVTLSCSPISGHRSVSWYQQTPGQGLQFLFEYFSETQRNKGNFPGRFSGRQFSNSRSEMNVSTLELGDSALYLCASSLAGGEKLFFGSGTQLSVL.

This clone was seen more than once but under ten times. This chain's CDR3 is CASSLGGWDTNSPLHF. The CDR3 region has the DNA TGTGCCAGCAGCTTAGGGGGCTGGGACACCAATTCACCCCTCCACTTT. The rearrangement links TRBV11-3 to TRBJ1-6; a weak D match, TRBD1 (6 bases). V was trimmed by 1 base and J by 7 bases, leaving 14 bases between them. The germline CDR1 and CDR2 sequences are SGHNT and YENEEA. The length of the CDR3 is 16 residues.

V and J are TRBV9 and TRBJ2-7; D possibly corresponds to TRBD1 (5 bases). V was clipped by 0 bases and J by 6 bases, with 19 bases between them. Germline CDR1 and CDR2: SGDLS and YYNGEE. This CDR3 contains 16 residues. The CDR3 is CASSVATWAAQGEQYF. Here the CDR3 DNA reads TGTGCCAGCAGCGTAGCTACTTGGGCAGCCCAGGGCGAGCAGTACTTC.